Each of the 17 T cell receptor beta chains below was sequenced from the same sample in a study of T cell repertoires in cytomegalovirus infection. The antigens of these receptors remain unknown. TCRdb ran MiXCR on the reads and lists one entry per CDR3 protein. The data show around 95,000 distinct CDR3 sequences, around 32% seen once. The sample here was CD8+ T cells from cultured PBMCs, taken from culture after CMV antigen stimulation. Every receptor here comes from a human donor in good health (CMV status not recorded). Some clones in this sample may be carry-over from other donors' samples.

The chain employs TRBV20-1 and TRBJ1-2; 8 positions agree with TRBD1. The germline V gene encodes CDR1 DFQATT and CDR2 SNEGSKA (reference sequence). This CDR3 has 12 residues. With V trimmed by 5 bases and J by 8 bases, 7 bases remained unmatched. The CDR3 DNA reads TGCAGTGCTTTCCCAGGGGGCGGCGGCTACACCTTC. Protein sequence: CSAFPGGGGYTF.

J is TRBJ2-7 and V is TRBV29-1, with 9 bases aligning to TRBD1. J lost 3 bases, V lost 6 bases, and 9 bases had no gene match. The CDR3 spans 14 residues. CDR1 and CDR2 from the germline V gene are SQVTM and ANQGSEA. CDR3 nucleotide sequence: TGCAGCGTGTCCCCCGGGACAGGGAACTACGAGCAGTACTTC. It specifies CSVSPGTGNYEQYF.

The chain employs TRBV6-1 and TRBJ1-2, with 7 bases aligning to TRBD1. V dropped 2 bases and J dropped 4; count of bases not matched to a gene: 7. The CDR3 extends over 15 amino acids. Germline V gene data show CDR1 as MNHNS and CDR2 as SASEGT. The CDR3 DNA reads as TGTGCCAGCAGTGAAACAAGCCCAGGGGGCTATGGCTACACCTTC. It yields the protein CASSETSPGGYGYTF.

A word on this clonotype: The germline gene is not matched at one end of the junction; a read error may be the cause. The chain joins TRBV4-1 to TRBJ1-2, with TRBD1 matching 7 bases. The CDR3 is 16 amino acids. CDR1 and CDR2 from the germline V gene are MGHRA and YSYEKL. This CDR3 is CASSQDRTGANYGYTF. The CDR3 coding sequence is TGTGCCAGCAGCCAAGATCGGACAGGAGCTAACTATGGCTACACCTTC.

This chain joins TRBV7-2 and TRBJ1-1; D call uncertain. CDR3 length: 15 residues. The germline gives CDR1 SGHTA, CDR2 FQGNSA. V lost 2 bases, J lost 5 bases, and 15 bases lay in between. CDR3 region: CASSLRAGIKTEAFF. CDR3 coding DNA: TGTGCCAGCAGCTTACGGGCTGGGATCAAGACTGAAGCTTTCTTT.

In this sample, this clonotype turned up a few times. This chain connects TRBV19 to TRBJ2-1; no clear D. There are 13 residues in the CDR3. Germline V gene sequence: CDR1 LNHDA, CDR2 SQIVND (reference sequence). Trimming pared 3 bases from V and 4 bases from J, leaving 7 bases between. CDR3 amino acids: CASSIGAYNEQFF. The CDR3 DNA sequence: TGTGCCAGTAGTATTGGAGCGTACAATGAGCAGTTCTTC.

The sample holds a few counts of this clonotype. The genes are TRBV7-2 and TRBJ1-1; D gene uncertain. CDR1 and CDR2 (germline): SGHTA, FQGNSA. Deletions cut 0 bases from V and 2 bases from J, with 4 bases between. The CDR3 length is 13 residues. CDR3: CASSLAPNTEAFF. The CDR3 coding sequence is TGTGCCAGCAGCTTAGCCCCAAACACTGAAGCTTTCTTT.

This clonotype was counted at least ten times. The chain is built from TRBV18 and TRBJ2-3; TRBD1 is a possible D gene (6 bases). Germline loops: CDR1 KGHSH, CDR2 LQKENI. The length of the CDR3 is 15 residues. V lost 2 bases and J 0 bases, leaving 9 bases between the germline ends. CDR3 sequence (DNA): TGTGCCAGCTCACCAGGGACAACTAGCACAGATACGCAGTATTTT. It is translated as CASSPGTTSTDTQYF.

V and J are TRBV12-3 or TRBV12-4 and TRBJ2-3; tentative D call: TRBD2 (6 bases). With 8 bases removed from V and 3 bases from J, the gap between germline ends came to 9 bases. The CDR3 sequence is 12 residues long. In DNA, the CDR3 is TGTGCCAGCGGGGACTCTACAGATACGCAGTATTTT. This codes for CASGDSTDTQYF.

The V call is TRBV28, the J call TRBJ2-7; the D gene is possibly TRBD2 (6 bases). V lost 5 bases and J lost 1, with 12 bases in between. The CDR3 totals 14 residues. CDR1 is MDHEN, CDR2 SYDVKM, per germline. In DNA form, the CDR3 reads TGTGCCAGCAGTCACCGGGACTTATCCTACGAGCAGTACTTC. It specifies CASSHRDLSYEQYF.

The V and J genes are TRBV11-2 and TRBJ2-2, with D perhaps TRBD1 or TRBD2 (5 bases each). The ends were cut back, 3 bases at V and 4 bases at J, with 18 bases in the middle. The CDR3 is 17 amino acids. The germline CDR1 and CDR2 sequences are SGHAT and FQNNGV. CDR3 amino acids: CASSFIDQGAGTGELFF. CDR3 coding DNA: TGTGCCAGCAGCTTCATCGACCAAGGGGCGGGCACCGGGGAGCTGTTTTTT.

This clonotype was detected only a few times. CDR3 amino acids: CASSELDRVTEAFF. The CDR3 coding sequence is TGTGCCAGCAGTGAGTTGGACAGGGTAACTGAAGCTTTCTTT. The chain links TRBV2 to TRBJ1-1, with TRBD1 matching 8 bases. This CDR3 region has 14 residues. The V and J ends lost 3 bases and 5 bases, in that order; junction bases with no gene match: 5. Germline CDR1 SNHLY, CDR2 FYNNEI. Combining the CDR3 with reference TRBV2 and TRBJ1-1 gives the whole variable domain EPEVTQTPSHQVTQMGQEVILRCVPISNHLYFYWYRQILGQKVEFLVSFYNNEISEKSEIFDDQFSVERPDGSNFTLKIRSTKLEDSAMYFCASSELDRVTEAFFGQGTRLTVV.

The table lists this clonotype with many counts. The chain combines TRBV7-2 with TRBJ2-2, with 10 positions matching TRBD1. The trim removed 3 bases at V and 4 bases at J, leaving 2 bases unmatched. The CDR3 contains 15 residues. The germline CDR1 and CDR2 sequences are SGHTA and FQGNSA. The CDR3 is CASSFRTGGTGELFF. For the CDR3, the DNA is TGTGCCAGCAGCTTCCGGACAGGGGGCACCGGGGAGCTGTTTTTT.

The chain employs TRBV27 and TRBJ2-1; D unresolved. In germline, CDR1 is MNHEY, CDR2 SMNVEV (reference sequence). V gave up 0 bases and J gave up 6 bases, with 9 bases separating them. The CDR3 is 14 amino acids. The CDR3 loop is CASSLSERLNEQFF. In DNA form, the CDR3 reads TGTGCCAGCAGTTTATCGGAACGCCTCAATGAGCAGTTCTTC.

The V and J genes are TRBV9 and TRBJ2-3; D unclear. V lost 1 base and J 4 bases, leaving 13 bases between the germline ends. Per germline, CDR1 SGDLS and CDR2 YYNGEE. The CDR3 runs 15 residues. CDR3 bases: TGTGCCAGCAGCGTATCAAGTATCGGAGCAGATACGCAGTATTTT. Amino acids: CASSVSSIGADTQYF.

Concerning this clonotype itself: This may be a read error, as it is one base from a much larger clone. The chain combines TRBV7-2 with TRBJ2-1, with 10 positions matching TRBD2. Losses at the gene ends were 6 bases for V and 5 bases for J; bases not matched to a gene: 4. Germline values: CDR1 SGHTA, CDR2 FQGNSA. The CDR3 is 14 amino acids. The DNA for the CDR3 is TGTGCCAGCAGGACGACTAGCGGGCACAATGAGCAGTTCTTC. Protein sequence: CASRTTSGHNEQFF.

The J gene is TRBJ1-5, the V gene TRBV4-1; D gene ambiguous. V was shortened by 1 base and J by 1 base, with 8 bases between the two germline ends. This CDR3 has 15 residues. Germline V gives CDR1 MGHRA, CDR2 YSYEKL. The CDR3 region is CASSQAARSNQPQHF. The CDR3 bases are TGCGCCAGCAGCCAAGCCGCCAGGAGCAATCAGCCCCAGCATTTT.